The clone carrying this TCR beta chain has just a few counts. CDR3 size: 15 residues. Germline V gives CDR1 SGHTA, CDR2 FQGNSA. The V gene lost 1 base and the J gene lost 4 bases, with 13 bases spanning the gap. The record originates from a study of cytomegalovirus exposure and HLA in healthy donors. It was with 60 Vbeta and 13 Jbeta primers that the PCR ran. The repertoire was sequenced with immunoSEQ multiplex PCR; TCRdb's copy has only in-frame clones and lacks some. The sample lists some 140,000 clones; approximately 10% were seen once. Material for sequencing was PBMCs. This sequence originates from a woman aged 40 to 50 in good health and CMV-seropositive. The V call is TRBV7-2, the J call TRBJ1-1; D gene uncertain. CDR3: CASSLVGGSRTEAFF. The DNA for the CDR3 is TGTGCCAGCAGCTTAGTCGGAGGCTCTCGCACTGAAGCTTTCTTT. Supplemented by reference TRBV7-2 and TRBJ1-1, the full variable domain reads GAGVSQSPSNKVTEKGKDVELRCDPISGHTALYWYRQSLGQGLEFLIYFQGNSAPDKSGLPSDRFSAERTGGSVSTLTIQRTQQEDSAVYLCASSLVGGSRTEAFFGQGTRLTVV.